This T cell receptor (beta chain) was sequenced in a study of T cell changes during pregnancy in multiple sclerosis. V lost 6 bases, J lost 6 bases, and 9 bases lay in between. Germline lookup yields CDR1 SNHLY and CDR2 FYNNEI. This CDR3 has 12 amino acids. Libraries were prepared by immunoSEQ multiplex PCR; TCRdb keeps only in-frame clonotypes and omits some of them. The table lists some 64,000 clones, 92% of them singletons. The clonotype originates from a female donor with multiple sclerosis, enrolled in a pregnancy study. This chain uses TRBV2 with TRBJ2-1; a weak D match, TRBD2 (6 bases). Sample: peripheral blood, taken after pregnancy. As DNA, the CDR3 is TGTGCCAGCAGGGGGGACTCCAATGAGCAGTTCTTC. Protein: CASRGDSNEQFF. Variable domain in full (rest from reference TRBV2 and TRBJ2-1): EPEVTQTPSHQVTQMGQEVILRCVPISNHLYFYWYRQILGQKVEFLVSFYNNEISEKSEIFDDQFSVERPDGSNFTLKIRSTKLEDSAMYFCASRGDSNEQFFGPGTRLTVL.